Each of the 29 T cell receptor beta chains below was sequenced from the same sample in a study of control samples from healthy donors and cancer patients. The repertoire was sequenced with immunoSEQ multiplex PCR; TCRdb's copy has only in-frame clones and lacks some. Of about 120,000 clones listed, roughly 90% were seen once; the top ten hold roughly 40%. The material sequenced was blood. The receptors were gathered from a man in his fifties in good health.

This chain links TRBV2 with TRBJ2-7; D may be TRBD2 (6 bases). From germline, CDR1 is SNHLY and CDR2 FYNNEI. The CDR3 has 12 amino acids. V was clipped by 4 bases and J by 5 bases, with 9 bases between them. CDR3 bases: TGTGCCAGCAGTGCAGGAGGGAACGAGCAGTACTTC. It yields the protein CASSAGGNEQYF.

This clone has a single count. CDR3: CASRGQAGPQETQYF. As DNA, the CDR3 is TGTGCCAGCAGGGGACAGGCGGGACCCCAAGAGACCCAGTACTTC. The chain carries TRBV6-5 and TRBJ2-5; 8 nucleotides align to TRBD1. The CDR3 runs 15 residues. The V gene end was trimmed by 6 bases and the J gene end by 1 base; junction bases not matched to a gene: 7. Per germline, CDR1 MNHEY and CDR2 SVGAGI.

This clone was observed a single time. The chain employs TRBV6-1 and TRBJ2-7, with 8 bases aligning to TRBD1. The CDR3 runs to 14 residues. After removal of 1 base from V and 9 bases from J, the junction contained 8 bases not matched to a gene. Looked up from germline, CDR1 is MNHNS and CDR2 is SASEGT. In DNA form, the CDR3 reads TGTGCCAGCAGTGAAGACCCGGACAGGGTTCGGCAGTACTTC. It specifies CASSEDPDRVRQYF.

V and J are TRBV4-1 and TRBJ2-6; D possibly matches TRBD1 or TRBD2 (5 bases each). Between the trimmed V and J ends, which lost 4 bases and 4 bases, there was a span of 23 bases. CDR3 length: 19 residues. From germline, CDR1 is MGHRA and CDR2 YSYEKL. In nucleotides, the CDR3 is TGCGCCAGCAGCCCTATGGGACGCACCGATTCCTCCGGGGCCAACGTCCTGACTTTC. It encodes CASSPMGRTDSSGANVLTF.

The chain carries TRBV3-1 (or the pseudogene TRBV3-2) and TRBJ2-5; TRBD1 aligns across 9 bases. Per the germline V gene, CDR1 is LGHDT and CDR2 is YNNKEL (reference sequence). This CDR3 has 15 residues. After removal of 1 base from V and 7 bases from J, the junction contained 7 bases not matched to a gene. For the CDR3, the DNA is TGTGCCAGCAGCCAAGGGACAGGGGCCTGGGGGACCCAGTACTTC. This gives the protein CASSQGTGAWGTQYF.

J is TRBJ2-5 and V is TRBV6-5; D possibly matches TRBD1 or TRBD2 (5 bases each). Germline V gene data show CDR1 as MNHEY and CDR2 as SVGAGI. V was cut by 6 bases and J by 6 bases, with 14 bases left in between. This CDR3 contains 13 residues. CDR3 amino acids: CASRGRPAQTQYF. The CDR3 bases are TGTGCCAGCAGGGGACGGCCGGCGCAGACCCAGTACTTC.

Remarks on this clone: At one end, the junction sequence differs from germline, possibly due to a read error. The V and J genes are TRBV7-9 and TRBJ1-5; TRBD1 might be the D (6 bases). CDR3 length equals 16 residues. Per the germline V gene, CDR1 is SEHNR and CDR2 is FQNEAQ (reference sequence). The DNA for the CDR3 is TGTGCCAGCAGCTGGGACGGGGGGCACAGCACTCAGCCCCAGCATTTT. Amino acid sequence: CASSWDGGHSTQPQHF.

This chain links TRBV11-2 with TRBJ1-2; the match to TRBD1 covers 8 bases. Germline CDR1 SGHAT, CDR2 FQNNGV. The CDR3 runs 15 residues. With V trimmed by 1 base and J by 3 bases, 4 bases remained unmatched. CDR3 in DNA: TGTGCCAGCAGCTTAGGGGACAGGCCCCACTATGGCTACACCTTC. It yields the protein CASSLGDRPHYGYTF.

The chain uses TRBV5-4 and TRBJ2-5; TRBD1 might be the D (6 bases). CDR1 is SGHNT, CDR2 YYREEE, per germline (reference sequence). V lost 4 bases, J lost 5 bases, and 15 bases lay in between. The CDR3 is 14 amino acids. CDR3 residues: CASSQDRWGETQYF. The CDR3 DNA reads as TGTGCCAGCAGCCAAGACAGGTGGGGGGAGACCCAGTACTTC.

V usage is TRBV7-6 and J usage is TRBJ2-3; 11 bases are shared with TRBD2. The ends lost 4 bases at V and 1 base at J; junction bases unmatched: 1. This CDR3 is 15 amino acids long. The germline V gene has CDR1 SGHVS and CDR2 FNYEAQ. In DNA, the CDR3 is TGTGCCAGCAGCTCACTAGCGGGGGGCACAGATACGCAGTATTTT. Its protein is CASSSLAGGTDTQYF.

The chain has TRBV19 and TRBJ1-1; 7 bases match TRBD1. The CDR3 contains 14 residues. Trimming cost V 5 bases and J 5 bases; bases outside gene matches: 8. Germline loops: CDR1 LNHDA, CDR2 SQIVND (reference sequence). The CDR3 here is CASSFEGARTEAFF. DNA for the CDR3: TGTGCCAGTAGTTTTGAGGGGGCGAGGACTGAAGCTTTCTTT.

The chain is built from TRBV15 and TRBJ1-3; no firm D call. This CDR3 is 16 amino acids long. The germline gives CDR1 LNHNV, CDR2 YYDKDF (reference sequence). Between the trimmed V and J ends, which lost 0 bases and 4 bases, there was a span of 13 bases. Written as DNA, the CDR3 is TGTGCCACCAGCAGAGAGCGGTATTGGAGGGGAAACACCATATATTTT. Translated: CATSRERYWRGNTIYF.

Concerning this clone: A read error may produce the germline difference seen at one junction end. The chain couples TRBV7-9 to TRBJ1-1; D unresolved. CDR1 SEHNR and CDR2 FQNEAQ come from the germline V gene (reference sequence). This CDR3 has 15 amino acids. CDR3 DNA: TGTGCCAGCAGCTTAGCCGGCACCCGGAACGCTGAAGCTTTCTTT. Translation: CASSLAGTRNAEAFF.

The chain recombines TRBV12-3 or TRBV12-4 with TRBJ2-3; no definite D call. The CDR3 covers 13 residues. The germline V and J ends were trimmed by 6 bases and 5 bases, with 12 bases remaining between them. CDR3 region: CASRVGVEDTQYF. The CDR3 DNA reads as TGTGCCAGCAGGGTTGGGGTTGAAGATACGCAGTATTTT.

The V and J genes are TRBV9 and TRBJ2-2; D gene unclear. Germline loops: CDR1 SGDLS, CDR2 YYNGEE. V was clipped by 0 bases and J by 8 bases, with 2 bases between them. There are 11 residues in the CDR3. The CDR3 nucleotides read TGTGCCAGCAGCGTAGGGGGGGAGCTGTTTTTT. This gives the protein CASSVGGELFF. Variable domain in full (rest from reference TRBV9 and TRBJ2-2): DSGVTQTPKHLITATGQRVTLRCSPRSGDLSVYWYQQSLDQGLQFLIQYYNGEERAKGNILERFSAQQFPDLHSELNLSSLELGDSALYFCASSVGGELFFGEGSRLTVL.

This clone was observed a single time. The chain joins TRBV18 to TRBJ1-1; 11 bases match TRBD1. The germline gives CDR1 KGHSH, CDR2 LQKENI. This CDR3 contains 13 residues. V lost 3 bases, J lost 11 bases, and 5 bases stayed unmatched. Here the CDR3 DNA reads TGTGCCAGCTCACCGGACAGGGGGCAGTCGGCTTTCTTT. This sequence encodes CASSPDRGQSAFF.

This chain joins TRBV12-3 or TRBV12-4 and TRBJ1-2; D not resolved. Trimming removed 6 bases from V and 8 bases from J, with 16 bases in between. The CDR3 is 13 residues long. Here the CDR3 reads CASSYRTAGGYTF. CDR3 nucleotide sequence: TGTGCCAGCAGCTACCGGACCGCGGGCGGCTACACCTTC.

In its sample, this clone was seen once. The chain couples TRBV15 to TRBJ1-2; D is unclear. From germline, CDR1 is LNHNV and CDR2 YYDKDF (reference sequence). Between the trimmed V and J ends, which lost 0 bases and 4 bases, there was a span of 15 bases. CDR3 size: 16 residues. The CDR3 DNA reads TGTGCCACCAGCAGAGATCCGCCGGGAGTGGGCTATGGCTACACCTTC. It is translated as CATSRDPPGVGYGYTF.

This chain uses TRBV11-2 with TRBJ1-1; D gene uncertain. The length of the CDR3 is 14 residues. Germline V CDR1 and CDR2: SGHAT, FQNNGV. V gave up 5 bases and J gave up 6 bases, with 16 bases separating them. CDR3 DNA sequence: TGTGCCAGCAGCCTACCTCCGGTTACAGCTGAAGCTTTCTTT. It yields the protein CASSLPPVTAEAFF.

This chain links TRBV19 with TRBJ2-7, with a possible D match to TRBD2 (7 bases). This CDR3 contains 14 residues. V was cut by 1 base and J by 6 bases, with 13 bases left in between. Germline V CDR1 and CDR2: LNHDA, SQIVND (reference sequence). DNA of the CDR3: TGTGCCAGTAGTATAGGCGGGGGCCAATTCGAGCAGTACTTC. The encoded protein is CASSIGGGQFEQYF.

The J gene is TRBJ1-2, the V gene TRBV10-3, with D hard to call. The CDR3 length is 14 residues. CDR1 is ENHRY, CDR2 SYGVKD, per germline. V was shortened by 1 base and J by 2 bases, with 8 bases between the two germline ends. CDR3 loop: CAISEFRENYGYTF. The CDR3 DNA reads TGTGCCATCAGTGAGTTCCGGGAGAACTATGGCTACACCTTC.

CDR3 DNA sequence: TGTGCCAGCAGCCAAGAAGGGGGTCGTAATTCACCCCTCCACTTT. Its translation: CASSQEGGRNSPLHF. This chain joins TRBV3-1 (or the pseudogene TRBV3-2) and TRBJ1-6, with D perhaps matching TRBD1 (6 bases). The CDR3 is made up of 15 amino acids. Trimming took off 0 bases at V and 6 bases at J, with 9 bases between the two ends. Looked up from germline, CDR1 is LGHDT and CDR2 is YNNKEL (reference sequence).

The V call is TRBV20-1, the J call TRBJ2-1, with 9 bases that match TRBD2. This CDR3 region has 17 residues. The trim removed 3 bases at V and 2 bases at J, leaving 11 bases unmatched. Looked up from germline, CDR1 is DFQATT and CDR2 is SNEGSKA (reference sequence). Written as DNA, the CDR3 is TGCAGTGCTAGTCCCCCCGGGACTAGCTCGGCCTACAATGAGCAGTTCTTC. Its protein product is CSASPPGTSSAYNEQFF.

J is TRBJ1-4 and V is TRBV5-1; TRBD1 matches 7 bases. The CDR3 is 15 amino acids. The junction had 8 bases not matched to a gene; V was cut back by 5 bases and J by 4 bases. CDR1 and CDR2 from the germline V gene are SGHRS and YFSETQ. In DNA, the CDR3 is TGCGCCAGCAGTACTCAGGGGGATGGTAATGAAAAACTGTTTTTT. Its translation is CASSTQGDGNEKLFF.

CDR3 DNA: TGTGCCAGTAGTATCAATGGCGAAGAATACTCCTACGAGCAGTACTTC. This encodes CASSINGEEYSYEQYF. The V call is TRBV19, the J call TRBJ2-7, with D hard to call. Per the germline V gene, CDR1 is LNHDA and CDR2 is SQIVND (reference sequence). The CDR3 length is 16 residues. V dropped 3 bases and J dropped 0 bases, with 15 bases sitting between them. Full variable domain (missing parts from reference TRBV19 and TRBJ2-7): DGGITQSPKYLFRKEGQNVTLSCEQNLNHDAMYWYRQDPGQGLRLIYYSQIVNDFQKGDIAEGYSVSREKKESFPLTVTSAQKNPTAFYLCASSINGEEYSYEQYFGPGTRLTVT.

This clone occurred a few times. The chain is built from TRBV5-4 and TRBJ1-2; the match to TRBD1 covers 9 bases. The J segment lost 7 bases and the V segment lost 4 bases, leaving 5 bases of the junction unmatched. The germline gives CDR1 SGHNT, CDR2 YYREEE (reference sequence). This CDR3 is 13 amino acids long. The CDR3 spells CASSVGQGAGYTF. The CDR3 DNA sequence: TGTGCCAGCAGCGTGGGACAGGGAGCTGGCTACACCTTC.

This clone was seen just once. The chain carries TRBV19 and TRBJ1-2; D remains unclear. The CDR3 spans 14 residues. Trimming removed 5 bases from V and 7 bases from J, with 17 bases in between. Germline V gives CDR1 LNHDA, CDR2 SQIVND (reference sequence). The CDR3 protein is CASSYFEGGAGYTF. The CDR3 nucleotides are TGTGCCAGTAGTTATTTTGAGGGTGGAGCTGGCTACACCTTC.

This chain links TRBV2 with TRBJ1-5; D not resolved. Germline assignment: CDR1 SNHLY and CDR2 FYNNEI. The CDR3 has 13 residues. The V end was cut by 4 bases, the J end by 4 bases, with 8 bases between. CDR3 coding DNA: TGTGCCAGCAGTGGGCCAGCGAATCAGCCCCAGCATTTT. This gives the protein CASSGPANQPQHF. The full variable domain, rest sourced from reference TRBV2 and TRBJ1-5, is EPEVTQTPSHQVTQMGQEVILRCVPISNHLYFYWYRQILGQKVEFLVSFYNNEISEKSEIFDDQFSVERPDGSNFTLKIRSTKLEDSAMYFCASSGPANQPQHFGDGTRLSIL.

The chain combines TRBV3-1 (or the pseudogene TRBV3-2) with TRBJ1-1; TRBD1 matches at 10 bases. With V trimmed by 3 bases and J by 4 bases, 5 bases remained unmatched. The CDR3 is made up of 15 amino acids. Germline CDR1 is LGHDT and CDR2 is YNNKEL (reference sequence). The CDR3 protein is CASSHYGQGGTEAFF. The CDR3 coding sequence is TGTGCCAGCAGCCACTATGGACAGGGGGGCACTGAAGCTTTCTTT.